The source of this T cell receptor (beta chain) is a study of shared clonotypes between healthy human individuals. Deep was the level used in running the assay. The table came from immunoSEQ multiplex PCR; TCRdb's copy has only in-frame clones and leaves some out. The table records approximately 2,000,000 clones, 92% of them present only once. Within Nashville, Tennessee resided all donors, each a Caucasian adult. This CDR3 contains 15 residues. The junction had 6 bases not matched to a gene; V was cut back by 1 base and J by 6 bases. The V gene's germline CDR1 is GTSNPN and CDR2 SVGIG (reference sequence).

This receptor was taken from a man aged 18 to 30 in good health. Some clones in this sample may be carry-over from other donors' samples. Sequenced material: naive CD4+ T cells from PBMCs. Subset here: CD45RA+ positively selected. The chain links TRBV30 to TRBJ2-1, with 10 bases matching TRBD2. The CDR3 spells CAWSGELAGFNEQFF. The CDR3 DNA follows: TGTGCCTGGAGTGGGGAACTAGCGGGATTCAATGAGCAGTTCTTC.